This TCR beta chain was profiled in a study of blood T cell repertoires in COVID-19. The overall study: Donors in the United States, Italy and Spain gave samples during acute or convalescent COVID-19. PBMCs, B-cell-depleted T cells, or T cells were the source of the cDNA or gDNA that made up the material.

Trimming cost V 7 bases and J 0 bases, with 7 bases left between them. Germline CDR1 reads ENHRY; CDR2 reads SYGVKD. The CDR3 runs to 13 residues. Authors' data handling: Nucleated cell counts were estimated from reference gene primer amplification. The protocol was immunoSEQ multiplex PCR, while the TCRdb copy is restricted to in-frame clones and leaves out a portion. Clone size and the V and J calls come from that table; the DNA yielded D and trimming. The sample yields around 430,000 clones, about 86% seen once. J is TRBJ1-5 and V is TRBV10-3; the D gene is possibly TRBD1 (6 bases). Sequencing was performed on PBMCs or T cells enriched from blood (not recorded which). The sequence was collected from a woman aged 45-60 years who had recovered from COVID-19. In DNA, the CDR3 is TGTGCCATCAAGGGGGATAGCAATCAGCCCCAGCATTTT. As protein: CAIKGDSNQPQHF.